This is a list of T cell receptor beta chains from one sample in a study of tumor-infiltrating lymphocytes in primary liver carcinoma. TCRdb re-called the multiplex PCR reads through MiXCR, storing one row per CDR3 protein. The data hold around 170,000 distinct CDR3 sequences, with over 50% observed a single time. Sequenced material: peripheral blood. The receptor set was obtained from a man in his forties or fifties with primary liver carcinoma and hepatitis B virus infection. Both conserved end residues are part of each CDR3. Each record gives: J gene, V gene, clone size, D gene, CDR3 DNA, CDR3 protein. A D gene is named only where the DNA matches it firmly. Some rows mark clone size as missing; the rest say once, few, many or name a class of expanded clone.

j_gene: TRBJ2-2; v_gene: TRBV13; abundance: few; d_gene: TRBD2; CDR3nt: TGTGCCAGCAGCTCAAGCGGGATGAAGAAGTTGAGCGGGGAGCTGTTTTTT; CDR3aa: CASSSSGMKKLSGELFF
j_gene: TRBJ2-4; v_gene: TRBV28; abundance: -; d_gene: TRBD1; CDR3nt: TGTGCCAGCAGTCCACAGGGGGGCAAAAACATTCAGTACTTC; CDR3aa: CASSPQGGKNIQYF
j_gene: TRBJ2-3; v_gene: TRBV10-2; abundance: few; d_gene: -; CDR3nt: TGCGCCAGCAGAGGCTGGAAGGGGTACACAGATACGCAGTATTTT; CDR3aa: CASRGWKGYTDTQYF
j_gene: TRBJ2-2; v_gene: TRBV6-1; abundance: many; d_gene: -; CDR3nt: TGTGCCAGCAGTAGCGGGTTGAACACCGGGGAGCTGTTTTTT; CDR3aa: CASSSGLNTGELFF
j_gene: TRBJ1-2; v_gene: TRBV6-5; abundance: -; d_gene: -; CDR3nt: TGTGCCAGTAGTTACGGGTTAGGGAGCATCTATGGCTACACCTTC; CDR3aa: CASSYGLGSIYGYTF
j_gene: TRBJ2-5; v_gene: TRBV11-2; abundance: many; d_gene: -; CDR3nt: TGTGCCAGCAGCTCGGGGTCACAAGAGACCCAGTACTTC; CDR3aa: CASSSGSQETQYF
j_gene: TRBJ1-1; v_gene: TRBV7-9; abundance: -; d_gene: TRBD1; CDR3nt: TGTGCCAGCAGCTTAGAACAGGGGTTTACTGAAGCTTTCTTT; CDR3aa: CASSLEQGFTEAFF
j_gene: TRBJ2-3; v_gene: TRBV11-2; abundance: -; d_gene: -; CDR3nt: TGTGCCAGCATCTTAGCGGCAGGCGCAGATACGCAGTATTTT; CDR3aa: CASILAAGADTQYF
j_gene: TRBJ2-1; v_gene: TRBV11-2; abundance: -; d_gene: TRBD2; CDR3nt: TGTGCCAGCAGCTTAATTAGAGCTAGCGGGAGATTTATGTACAATGAGCAGTTCTTC; CDR3aa: CASSLIRASGRFMYNEQFF
j_gene: TRBJ1-6; v_gene: TRBV5-5; abundance: -; d_gene: TRBD1; CDR3nt: TGTGCCAGCAGATCCTTAACCTCAGGGGGTTCGCCCCTCCACTTT; CDR3aa: CASRSLTSGGSPLHF
j_gene: TRBJ2-2; v_gene: TRBV5-6; abundance: -; d_gene: -; CDR3nt: TGTGCCAGCAGCTTGGCCATGGGCCTGAACACCGGGGAGCTGTTTTTT; CDR3aa: CASSLAMGLNTGELFF
j_gene: TRBJ1-2; v_gene: TRBV6-1; abundance: -; d_gene: -; CDR3nt: TGTGCCAGCAGTGAAGCAGGGGAGGCAGGAAGAGGCTACACCTTC; CDR3aa: CASSEAGEAGRGYTF
j_gene: TRBJ2-5; v_gene: TRBV6-5; abundance: few; d_gene: TRBD1; CDR3nt: TGTGCCAGCCGTCGGACAGGCTCTCAACGGAGGGAGACCCAGTACTTC; CDR3aa: CASRRTGSQRRETQYF
j_gene: TRBJ2-1; v_gene: TRBV10-2; abundance: few; d_gene: TRBD2; CDR3nt: TGCGCCAGCAGCAGCGGGGGGGGCATCAATGAGCAGTTCTTC; CDR3aa: CASSSGGGINEQFF
j_gene: TRBJ1-2; v_gene: TRBV5-5; abundance: -; d_gene: TRBD1; CDR3nt: TGTGCCAGCGGCCCCGGGACAGACAGATCTAACTATGGCTACACCTTC; CDR3aa: CASGPGTDRSNYGYTF
j_gene: TRBJ1-5; v_gene: TRBV12-3/TRBV12-4; abundance: many; d_gene: -; CDR3nt: TGTGCCAGCAGTCTCGGAGGACAGTATAATCAGCCCCAGCATTTT; CDR3aa: CASSLGGQYNQPQHF
j_gene: TRBJ1-5; v_gene: TRBV28; abundance: few; d_gene: -; CDR3nt: TGTGCCAGCATACGAGGGGATATTAATCAGCCCCAGCATTTT; CDR3aa: CASIRGDINQPQHF
j_gene: TRBJ2-3; v_gene: TRBV11-2; abundance: -; d_gene: TRBD2; CDR3nt: TGTGCCAGCAGCGACGGAGGTAGCGGGAGAAGGATGCAGTATTTT; CDR3aa: CASSDGGSGRRMQYF
j_gene: TRBJ2-5; v_gene: TRBV29-1; abundance: -; d_gene: -; CDR3nt: TGCAGCACGCGACTAGTTCTTGAAGAGACCCAGTACTTC; CDR3aa: CSTRLVLEETQYF
j_gene: TRBJ1-2; v_gene: TRBV6-5; abundance: few; d_gene: -; CDR3nt: TGTGCCAGCAGTACACAGGGAGTAAGGAACTATGGCTACACCTTC; CDR3aa: CASSTQGVRNYGYTF
j_gene: TRBJ2-1; v_gene: TRBV11-2; abundance: -; d_gene: -; CDR3nt: TGTGCCAGCTGGTCGGGACATTCCTACAATAAGCAGTTCTTC; CDR3aa: CASWSGHSYNKQFF
j_gene: TRBJ2-1; v_gene: TRBV12-3/TRBV12-4; abundance: -; d_gene: -; CDR3nt: TGTGCCAGCAGTTTTTGGCAGGCCCACAATGAGCAGTTCTTC; CDR3aa: CASSFWQAHNEQFF
j_gene: TRBJ2-2; v_gene: TRBV4-1; abundance: few; d_gene: -; CDR3nt: TGCGCCAGCAGCCAAGATGCCGCGGGCGGGGAGTTGTTTTTT; CDR3aa: CASSQDAAGGELFF
j_gene: TRBJ1-1; v_gene: TRBV12-3/TRBV12-4; abundance: few; d_gene: TRBD1; CDR3nt: TGTGCCAGCACAAGAAACAGGGGCTTGACTGAAGCTTTCTTT; CDR3aa: CASTRNRGLTEAFF
j_gene: TRBJ2-1; v_gene: TRBV12-3/TRBV12-4; abundance: -; d_gene: -; CDR3nt: TGTGCCAGCAGCCTTAGCGAAAGCTCCTACAATGAGCAGTTCTTC; CDR3aa: CASSLSESSYNEQFF
j_gene: TRBJ2-5; v_gene: TRBV6-2/TRBV6-3; abundance: -; d_gene: TRBD2; CDR3nt: TGTGCCGGTAGCGGGCCCTGGGAGACCCAGTACTTC; CDR3aa: CAGSGPWETQYF
j_gene: TRBJ1-1; v_gene: TRBV6-1; abundance: -; d_gene: TRBD1; CDR3nt: TGTGCCAGCAGGGCCGGGACAGGGAACACTGAAGCTTTCTTT; CDR3aa: CASRAGTGNTEAFF
j_gene: TRBJ2-1; v_gene: TRBV12-3/TRBV12-4; abundance: -; d_gene: -; CDR3nt: TGTGCCAGCAGCACCCGGGACTTTGACGGTGAGCAGTTCTTC; CDR3aa: CASSTRDFDGEQFF
j_gene: TRBJ1-6; v_gene: TRBV6-6; abundance: few; d_gene: -; CDR3nt: TGTGCCAGCAGTTACGAGAGGGGCGAAAGGGCACCCCTCCACTTT; CDR3aa: CASSYERGERAPLHF
j_gene: TRBJ2-3; v_gene: TRBV11-1; abundance: -; d_gene: -; CDR3nt: TGTGCCAGCAGCTTAACCGCCCCTATGGATACGCAGTATTTT; CDR3aa: CASSLTAPMDTQYF